Shown below are 25 T cell receptor beta chains from a single sample sequenced in a study of CD8+ T cells in alopecia areata. Reverse transcribed after extraction, RNA yielded cDNA as the sequencing template. The table came from immunoSEQ multiplex PCR; TCRdb's copy has only in-frame clones and leaves some out. This table has around 150,000 clones, around 60% appearing once. Treatment here: oral pan-JAK inhibitor, 5-10 mg twice daily. Sample: CD4+ T cells sorted from blood, taken at week 24, from a patient treated with tofacitinib. The receptor source for this set is a human donor with alopecia areata.

The V call is TRBV4-2, the J call TRBJ2-5; tentatively, D is TRBD2 (6 bases). The germline CDR1 and CDR2 sequences are LGHNA and YNFKEQ. V lost 0 bases and J 4 bases, leaving 15 bases between the germline ends. The CDR3 spans 16 residues. The CDR3 is CASSQDLRGGLETQYF. CDR3 coding DNA: TGTGCCAGCAGCCAAGATCTGCGGGGTGGGTTAGAGACCCAGTACTTC.

The chain joins TRBV6-1 to TRBJ2-2, with no clear D. Trimming stripped 7 bases from V and 0 bases from J, with 9 bases between. CDR3 size: 14 residues. Germline V gene data show CDR1 as MNHNS and CDR2 as SASEGT. The CDR3 DNA reads as TGTGCCAGCATTTCGCGCGCGAACACCGGGGAGCTGTTTTTT. Translation gives CASISRANTGELFF.

The V gene is TRBV29-1, the J gene TRBJ1-1; weak D call: TRBD1 (6 bases). Germline CDR1 is SQVTM and CDR2 is ANQGSEA. V was shortened by 5 bases and J by 8 bases, with 12 bases between the two germline ends. This CDR3 region has 11 residues. In nucleotides, the CDR3 is TGCAGCGTTATGGGGGGGGCAGAAGCTTTCTTT. It codes for CSVMGGAEAFF.

This clone turned up a few times. V and J are TRBV12-5 and TRBJ2-4; no reliable D call. This CDR3 spans 13 amino acids. The V end was cut by 5 bases, the J end by 15 bases, with 20 bases between. Looked up from germline, CDR1 is LGHNT and CDR2 is FRNRAP. The CDR3: CASGPQTPTYVYF. For the CDR3, the DNA is TGTGCTAGTGGTCCTCAGACTCCAACCTATGTGTACTTC.

The chain is built from TRBV4-2 and TRBJ1-1; TRBD1 matches 7 bases. CDR1 and CDR2 from the germline V gene are LGHNA and YNFKEQ. After removal of 1 base from V and 5 bases from J, the junction contained 7 bases not matched to a gene. The CDR3 is 15 amino acids. The CDR3 spells CASSQVARGLTEAFF. The DNA for the CDR3 is TGTGCCAGCAGCCAAGTAGCTAGGGGGCTGACTGAAGCTTTCTTT.

This sequence joins TRBV29-1 and TRBJ1-1; D might be TRBD1 (6 bases). Germline V gene sequence: CDR1 SQVTM, CDR2 ANQGSEA. This CDR3 spans 11 amino acids. The V end was cut by 4 bases, the J end by 7 bases, with 10 bases between. As DNA, the CDR3 is TGCAGCGTTGTAGGACAGCATGAAGCTTTCTTT. Its translation is CSVVGQHEAFF.

The chain is built from TRBV4-1 and TRBJ2-3; 8 nucleotides line up with TRBD2. Unmatched junction bases numbered 5, after V lost 4 bases and J lost 5 bases. Germline CDR1 MGHRA, CDR2 YSYEKL. This CDR3 has 14 residues. As DNA, the CDR3 is TGCGCCAGCAGCCCAGGGACTAGTCGAGATACGCAGTATTTT. Translation: CASSPGTSRDTQYF.

The table lists this clone with a few counts. J is TRBJ1-4 and V is TRBV29-1; the D is unclear. CDR3 length: 15 amino acids. Germline loops: CDR1 SQVTM, CDR2 ANQGSEA. Trimming took off 7 bases at V and 0 bases at J, with 15 bases between the two ends. As DNA, the CDR3 is TGCAGCGCAAGTCACACACCAACAACTAATGAAAAACTGTTTTTT. This gives the protein CSASHTPTTNEKLFF.

This chain connects TRBV6-1 to TRBJ1-5; the D gene is possibly TRBD1 (6 bases). The CDR3 runs 13 residues. V lost 8 bases and J 3 bases, leaving 11 bases between the germline ends. Germline V gene data show CDR1 as MNHNS and CDR2 as SASEGT. The CDR3 bases are TGTGCCAGCGGACAGATTCTCAATCAGCCCCAGCATTTT. Translated, it gives CASGQILNQPQHF.

In this sample, this clone turned up a few times. This chain joins TRBV10-3 and TRBJ1-6; 7 bases are a match to TRBD1. Germline trimming cut 5 bases from V and 7 bases from J; bases unmatched to any gene: 8. CDR1 and CDR2 from the germline V gene are ENHRY and SYGVKD. This CDR3 has 15 amino acids. CDR3 in DNA: TGTGCCATCAGTCCAAAGGGACAGAGCAATTCACCCCTCCACTTT. As protein: CAISPKGQSNSPLHF.

V usage is TRBV7-2 and J usage is TRBJ2-7; the match to TRBD2 covers 10 bases. The length of the CDR3 is 14 residues. Trimming at V came to 2 bases and at J to 3 bases, leaving 1 base not matched to a gene. Germline V gives CDR1 SGHTA, CDR2 FQGNSA. CDR3 region: CASSLLAGGYEQYF. The CDR3 DNA is TGTGCCAGCAGCTTATTAGCGGGGGGCTACGAGCAGTACTTC. The variable domain in full, with the rest retrieved from reference TRBV7-2 and TRBJ2-7, is GAGVSQSPSNKVTEKGKDVELRCDPISGHTALYWYRQSLGQGLEFLIYFQGNSAPDKSGLPSDRFSAERTGGSVSTLTIQRTQQEDSAVYLCASSLLAGGYEQYFGPGTRLTVT.

This clone was recorded a few times. The chain links TRBV7-9 to TRBJ2-3; D possibly uses TRBD1 or TRBD2 (5 bases each). Germline V gene data show CDR1 as SEHNR and CDR2 as FQNEAQ (reference sequence). The CDR3 is made up of 14 amino acids. V was shortened by 3 bases and J by 1 base, with 8 bases between the two germline ends. The chain's CDR3 is CASSFSGRTDTQYF. CDR3 coding DNA: TGTGCCAGCAGCTTCTCGGGACGCACAGATACGCAGTATTTT.

This chain connects TRBV30 to TRBJ1-1; D is uncertain. CDR1 and CDR2 from the germline V gene are GTSNPN and SVGIG (reference sequence). Trimming shortened V by 0 bases and J by 0 bases, and 11 bases separated the two germline ends. The CDR3 covers 15 residues. CDR3 region: CAWSVGRPMNTEAFF. The CDR3 bases are TGTGCCTGGAGTGTGGGTAGGCCCATGAACACTGAAGCTTTCTTT. The full variable domain, in which reference TRBV30 and TRBJ1-1 provide the parts outside the CDR3, is SQTIHQWPATLVQPVGSPLSLECTVEGTSNPNLYWYRQAAGRGLQLLFYSVGIGQISSEVPQNLSASRPQDRQFILSSKKLLLSDSGFYLCAWSVGRPMNTEAFFGQGTRLTVV.

This clone occurred once. This chain links TRBV30 with TRBJ1-2; perhaps TRBD1 as D (6 bases). The length of the CDR3 is 12 residues. Germline CDR1 is GTSNPN and CDR2 is SVGIG (reference sequence). Trimming stripped 2 bases from V and 7 bases from J, with 11 bases between. This CDR3 is CAWSTGLGGYTF. The CDR3 nucleotides read TGTGCCTGGAGTACAGGGCTAGGTGGCTACACCTTC.

The V gene is TRBV6-1, the J gene TRBJ2-5; 7 bases are shared with TRBD1. V was clipped by 5 bases and J by 4 bases; unmatched bases: 4. This CDR3 spans 13 amino acids. CDR1 is MNHNS and CDR2 is SASEGT in the germline V gene. CDR3 loop: CASSRDSPETQYF. CDR3 nucleotides: TGTGCCAGCAGTAGGGACAGTCCAGAGACCCAGTACTTC.

The chain joins TRBV18 to TRBJ1-3; TRBD1 agrees at 8 bases. Per germline, CDR1 KGHSH and CDR2 LQKENI. With 3 bases clipped from V and 2 bases from J, the junction kept 6 bases outside the gene matches. The CDR3 loop spans 16 amino acids. The CDR3, as DNA: TGTGCCAGCTCACCGCAGACAGGGGATACTGGAAACACCATATATTTT. Amino acids: CASSPQTGDTGNTIYF. Supplemented by reference TRBV18 and TRBJ1-3, the full variable domain reads NAGVMQNPRHLVRRRGQEARLRCSPMKGHSHVYWYRQLPEEGLKFMVYLQKENIIDESGMPKERFSAEFPKEGPSILRIQQVVRGDSAAYFCASSPQTGDTGNTIYFGEGSWLTVV.

A few counts support this clone. The chain carries TRBV6-1 and TRBJ2-2; no clear D. Germline assignment: CDR1 MNHNS and CDR2 SASEGT. This CDR3 region has 12 residues. The V end was cut by 3 bases, the J end by 7 bases, with 6 bases between. CDR3 amino acids: CASSDTLGELFF. CDR3 coding DNA: TGTGCCAGCAGTGACACCCTCGGGGAGCTGTTTTTT.

J is TRBJ2-7 and V is TRBV29-1, with D possibly matching TRBD2 (6 bases). CDR1 and CDR2 (germline): SQVTM, ANQGSEA. V shed 0 bases and J shed 2 bases, with 17 bases lying between them. The CDR3 runs to 16 residues. In DNA form, the CDR3 reads TGCAGCGTTGAAGATAGGGCCCAGGGAGGTACCTACGAGCAGTACTTC. It translates to CSVEDRAQGGTYEQYF.

In this sample, this clone turned up a few times. This chain links TRBV10-3 with TRBJ1-3; TRBD1 is a possible D gene (5 bases). The CDR3 length is 14 residues. V lost 6 bases and J 0 bases, leaving 9 bases between the germline ends. Germline loops: CDR1 ENHRY, CDR2 SYGVKD. The CDR3 is CAIRDTFSGNTIYF. The DNA of the CDR3 is TGTGCCATCAGGGACACATTCTCTGGAAACACCATATATTTT.

The chain links TRBV29-1 to TRBJ2-5; TRBD2 matches 7 bases. Germline V lookup: CDR1 SQVTM, CDR2 ANQGSEA. The ends lost 1 base at V and 6 bases at J; junction bases unmatched: 8. The CDR3 runs 14 residues. CDR3 protein: CSVEAGLGRQTQYF. For the CDR3, the DNA is TGCAGCGTTGAAGCCGGACTAGGCCGCCAGACCCAGTACTTC.

The chain carries TRBV2 and TRBJ2-6; D gene unclear. CDR1 and CDR2 from the germline V gene are SNHLY and FYNNEI. Deletions cut 1 base from V and 0 bases from J, with 7 bases between. This CDR3 has 16 residues. CDR3: CASSEVENSGANVLTF. The CDR3 DNA sequence: TGTGCCAGCAGTGAAGTAGAGAACTCTGGGGCCAACGTCCTGACTTTC.

CDR3 DNA: TGTGCCAGCAGCTTAAGGACAGGGGGCTACGAGCAGTACTTC. It is translated as CASSLRTGGYEQYF. The chain links TRBV7-2 to TRBJ2-7; 10 nucleotides match TRBD1. V gave up 2 bases and J gave up 3 bases; unmatched junction bases: 1. CDR3 size: 14 residues. Per the germline V gene, CDR1 is SGHTA and CDR2 is FQGNSA. Full variable domain (outside the CDR3, taken from reference TRBV7-2 and TRBJ2-7): GAGVSQSPSNKVTEKGKDVELRCDPISGHTALYWYRQSLGQGLEFLIYFQGNSAPDKSGLPSDRFSAERTGGSVSTLTIQRTQQEDSAVYLCASSLRTGGYEQYFGPGTRLTVT.

This chain links TRBV19 with TRBJ2-4; 9 bases fit TRBD2. With V trimmed by 8 bases and J by 7 bases, 3 bases remained unmatched. This CDR3 spans 12 amino acids. Germline loops: CDR1 LNHDA, CDR2 SQIVND (reference sequence). CDR3 DNA: TGTGCCAGTGGCGGGGGGGCGAACATTCAGTACTTC. Translating gives CASGGGANIQYF.

The chain uses TRBV15 and TRBJ2-5; a possible D gene is TRBD2 (6 bases). Per the germline V gene, CDR1 is LNHNV and CDR2 is YYDKDF (reference sequence). This CDR3 contains 15 residues. V lost 4 bases and J 2 bases, leaving 14 bases between the germline ends. CDR3 nucleotide sequence: TGTGCCACCAGCATGACGGCGGGATTACAAGAGACCCAGTACTTC. This sequence encodes CATSMTAGLQETQYF.

This chain links TRBV7-2 with TRBJ2-5; D is unclear. Per the germline V gene, CDR1 is SGHTA and CDR2 is FQGNSA. The CDR3 consists of 12 residues. V was cut by 4 bases and J by 5 bases, with 8 bases left in between. DNA for the CDR3: TGTGCCAGCAGCTCACCGCGGGAGACCCAGTACTTC. The encoded protein is CASSSPRETQYF. The variable domain in full, completed from reference TRBV7-2 and TRBJ2-5, reads GAGVSQSPSNKVTEKGKDVELRCDPISGHTALYWYRQSLGQGLEFLIYFQGNSAPDKSGLPSDRFSAERTGGSVSTLTIQRTQQEDSAVYLCASSSPRETQYFGPGTRLLVL.